This T cell receptor beta chain was sequenced for a study of regulatory T cells in long-lasting Graves disease. The time point is: persistent/refractory GD, antithyroid drugs over 5 years with positive TRAb. Making the TCR library involved RNA that had been extracted from PBMCs. This clonotype was found many times. The target antigen is unknown. Construction of the TCR beta libraries employed iRepertoire HTBI primers in conjunction with Arm-PCR of CDR3 regions. TCRdb reanalysed the multiplex PCR reads using MiXCR and keeps one entry per CDR3 protein. The table has under 450,000 distinct CDR3 sequences, roughly 24% seen once. Study-level results: Reduced TCR diversity was observed in persistent Graves' patients versus newly diagnosed patients.

CDR1 is LNHNV and CDR2 is YYDKDF in the germline V gene (reference sequence). This CDR3 is 14 amino acids long. Trimming removed 5 bases from V and 3 bases from J, with 13 bases in between. The chain is built from TRBV15 and TRBJ2-5; D unresolved. The source was peripheral blood mononuclear cells (PBMCs), collected when the disease was refractory, from a patient treated with antithyroid drugs. This TCR was recovered from a woman aged 40 to 50 with Graves disease. The CDR3 DNA reads as TGTGCCACCAGCCGAAGTCGGACGGAAGAGACCCAGTACTTC. This sequence encodes CATSRSRTEETQYF. Full variable domain (rest looked up from reference TRBV15 and TRBJ2-5): DAMVIQNPRYQVTQFGKPVTLSCSQTLNHNVMYWYQQKSSQAPKLLFHYYDKDFNNEADTPDNFQSRRPNTSFCFLDIRSPGLGDTAMYLCATSRSRTEETQYFGPGTRLLVL.